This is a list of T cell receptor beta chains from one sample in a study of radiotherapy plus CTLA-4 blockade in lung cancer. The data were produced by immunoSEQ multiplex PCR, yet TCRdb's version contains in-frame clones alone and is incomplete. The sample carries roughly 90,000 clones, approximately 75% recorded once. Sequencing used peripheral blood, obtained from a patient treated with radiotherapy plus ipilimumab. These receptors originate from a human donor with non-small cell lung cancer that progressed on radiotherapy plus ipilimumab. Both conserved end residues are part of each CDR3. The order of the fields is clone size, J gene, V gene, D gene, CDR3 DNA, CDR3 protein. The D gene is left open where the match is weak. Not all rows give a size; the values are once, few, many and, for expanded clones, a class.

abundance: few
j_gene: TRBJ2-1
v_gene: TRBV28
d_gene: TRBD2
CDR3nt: TGTGCCAGCAGTGCCCCAGCGGGAGGCCCTGCTGAGCAGTTCTTC
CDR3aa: CASSAPAGGPAEQFF

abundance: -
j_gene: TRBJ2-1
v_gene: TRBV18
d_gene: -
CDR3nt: TGTGCCAGCTCAAAGTCTGATAGGAATGAGCAGTTCTTC
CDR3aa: CASSKSDRNEQFF

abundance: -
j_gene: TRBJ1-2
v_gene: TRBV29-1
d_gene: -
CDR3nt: TGCAGCGCTCACGAGGACCTTAACTATGGCTACACCTTC
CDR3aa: CSAHEDLNYGYTF

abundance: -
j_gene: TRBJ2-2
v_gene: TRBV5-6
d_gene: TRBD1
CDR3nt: TGTGCCAGCAGCTTGAGACAGGGGGCCGGGGAGCTGTTTTTT
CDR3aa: CASSLRQGAGELFF

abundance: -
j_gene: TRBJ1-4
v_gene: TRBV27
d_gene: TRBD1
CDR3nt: TGTGCCAGCAGGAGGACAGGGGGGAATGAAAAACTGTTTTTT
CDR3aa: CASRRTGGNEKLFF

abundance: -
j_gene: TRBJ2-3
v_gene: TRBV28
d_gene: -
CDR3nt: TGTGCCAGCAGGTCGACTAGGGAGTATTTT
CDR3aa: CASRSTREYF

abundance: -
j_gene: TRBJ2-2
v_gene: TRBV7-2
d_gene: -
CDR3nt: TGTGCCAGCAGCTTACAGACCGGGGAGCTGTTTTTT
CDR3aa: CASSLQTGELFF

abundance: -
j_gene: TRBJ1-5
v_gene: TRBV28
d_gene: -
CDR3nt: TGTGCCAGCAGTTTATTAGGCAGGGGTCGCAATCAGCCCCAGCATTTT
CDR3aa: CASSLLGRGRNQPQHF

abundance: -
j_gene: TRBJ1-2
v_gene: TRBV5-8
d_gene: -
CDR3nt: TGTGCCAGCAGCCAACTGACCAGTTCAGGCCTTGGCTATGGCTACACCTTC
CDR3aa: CASSQLTSSGLGYGYTF

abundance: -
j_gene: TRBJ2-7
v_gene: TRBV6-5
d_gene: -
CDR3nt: TGTGCCAGCAGTTACGCCTCCAGGGCCTCCTACGAGCAGTACTTC
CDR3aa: CASSYASRASYEQYF

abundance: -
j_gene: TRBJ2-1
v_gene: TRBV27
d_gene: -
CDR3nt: TGTGCCAGCAGAATAAGCCCAGTCGGGAGCTCCTACAATGAGCAGTTCTTC
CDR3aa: CASRISPVGSSYNEQFF

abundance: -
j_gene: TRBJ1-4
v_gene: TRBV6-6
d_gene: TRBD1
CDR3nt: TGTGCCAGCAGGCACCCGGGACAGGGAGGTGAAAAACTGTTTTTT
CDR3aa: CASRHPGQGGEKLFF

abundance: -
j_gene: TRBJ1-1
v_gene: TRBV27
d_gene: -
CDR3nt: TGTGCCAGCAGTACTTACAGGGCCATGGAGACTGAAGCTTTCTTT
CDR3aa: CASSTYRAMETEAFF

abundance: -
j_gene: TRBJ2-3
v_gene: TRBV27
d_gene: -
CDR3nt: TGTGCCAGCAGCCCCTCGTGGGATACGCAGTATTTT
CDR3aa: CASSPSWDTQYF

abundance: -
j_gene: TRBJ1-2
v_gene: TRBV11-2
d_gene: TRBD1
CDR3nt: TGTGCCAGCAGCCAAACAGGGGCAACTAACTATGGCTACACCTTC
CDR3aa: CASSQTGATNYGYTF

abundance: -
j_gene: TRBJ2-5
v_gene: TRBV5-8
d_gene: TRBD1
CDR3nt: TGTGCCAGCAGCCCGGTAACAGGGGACCCGAAATTAGAGACCCAGTACTTC
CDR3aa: CASSPVTGDPKLETQYF

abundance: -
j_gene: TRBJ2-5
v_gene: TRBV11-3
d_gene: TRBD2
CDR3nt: TGTGCCAGCAGTTTATCTAGCGGGAGCGAGACCCAGTACTTC
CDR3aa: CASSLSSGSETQYF

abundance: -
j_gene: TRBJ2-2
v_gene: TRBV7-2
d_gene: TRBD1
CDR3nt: TGTGCCAGCAGCTACCGGACAGGAACCGGGGAGCTGTTTTTT
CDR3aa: CASSYRTGTGELFF

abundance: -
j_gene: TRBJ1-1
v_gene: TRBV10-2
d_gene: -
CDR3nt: TGCGCCAGTCAAAGAAGTGGAGACACTGAAGCTTTCTTT
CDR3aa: CASQRSGDTEAFF

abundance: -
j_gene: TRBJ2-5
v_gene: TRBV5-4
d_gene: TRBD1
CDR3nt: TGTGCCAGCAGCGTTTCACAGGGGGAAGCAGAGACCCAGTACTTC
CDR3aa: CASSVSQGEAETQYF

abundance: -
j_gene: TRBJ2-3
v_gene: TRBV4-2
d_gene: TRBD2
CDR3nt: TGTGCCAGCAGCCAATGGGCGGGGGGGCTCGACACAGATACGCAGTATTTT
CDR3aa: CASSQWAGGLDTDTQYF

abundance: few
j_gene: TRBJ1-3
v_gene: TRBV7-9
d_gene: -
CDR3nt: TGTGCCAGCAGCCTGTCCCCGAGCTCTGGAAACACCATATATTTT
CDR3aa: CASSLSPSSGNTIYF

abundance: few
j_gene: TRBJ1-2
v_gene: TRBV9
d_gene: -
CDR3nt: TGTGCCAGCAGCGTAGGATTGGGCGGCCAGAACTATGGCTACACCTTC
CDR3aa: CASSVGLGGQNYGYTF

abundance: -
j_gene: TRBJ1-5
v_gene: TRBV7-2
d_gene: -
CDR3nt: TGTGCCAGCAGCTTAGGGGGAACAGGGTCTGGCCAGCCCCAGCATTTT
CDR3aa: CASSLGGTGSGQPQHF

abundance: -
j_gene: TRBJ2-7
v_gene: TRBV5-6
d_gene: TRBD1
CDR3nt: TGTGCCAGCAGCTTCCAGGGGGAAAAGGCCTCCTACGAGCAGTACTTC
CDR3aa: CASSFQGEKASYEQYF

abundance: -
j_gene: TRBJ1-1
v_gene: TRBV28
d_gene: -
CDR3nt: TGTGCCAGCAGTTTAGGGAGGGGGTCTGAAGCTTTCTTT
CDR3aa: CASSLGRGSEAFF

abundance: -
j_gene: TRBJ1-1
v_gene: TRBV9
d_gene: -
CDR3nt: TGTGCCAGCAGCGTAGAGGGCGGGGACACTGAAGCTTTCTTT
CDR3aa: CASSVEGGDTEAFF

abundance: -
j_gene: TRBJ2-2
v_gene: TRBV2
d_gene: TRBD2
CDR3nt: TGTGCCAGCAGTGAGGGGGGGGTCGAGAACACCGGGGAGCTGTTTTTT
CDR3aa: CASSEGGVENTGELFF

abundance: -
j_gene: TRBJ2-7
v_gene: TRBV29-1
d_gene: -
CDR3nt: TGCAGCGTTGGAGCTAGTTCCTACGAGCAGTACTTC
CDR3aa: CSVGASSYEQYF

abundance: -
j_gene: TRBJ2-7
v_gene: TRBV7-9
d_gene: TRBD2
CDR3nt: TGTGCCAGCAGCCCCCGCGGGGGTACCCTCACCTACGAGCAGTACTTC
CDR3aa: CASSPRGGTLTYEQYF

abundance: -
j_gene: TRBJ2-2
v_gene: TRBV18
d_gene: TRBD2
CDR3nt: TGTGCCAGCTCACCACCCACGGGGGGGATTCGCACCGGGGAGCTGTTTTTT
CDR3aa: CASSPPTGGIRTGELFF

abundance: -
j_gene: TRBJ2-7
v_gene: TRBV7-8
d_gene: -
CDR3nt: TGTGCCAGCAGTTATGGCACTTCTGGGTACGAGCAGTACTTC
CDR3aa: CASSYGTSGYEQYF

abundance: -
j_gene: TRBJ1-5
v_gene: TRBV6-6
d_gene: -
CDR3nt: TGTGCCAGTTCGTTACAGCACAATCAGCCCCAGCATTTT
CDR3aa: CASSLQHNQPQHF

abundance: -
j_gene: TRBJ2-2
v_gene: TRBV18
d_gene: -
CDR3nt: TGTGCCAGCTCACCAATAGTAAAGAACACCGGGGAGCTGTTTTTT
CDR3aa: CASSPIVKNTGELFF

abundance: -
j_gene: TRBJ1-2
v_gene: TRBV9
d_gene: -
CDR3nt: TGTGCCAGCAGCGTAAGCGATGAGGGCGGCTACACCTTC
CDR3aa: CASSVSDEGGYTF

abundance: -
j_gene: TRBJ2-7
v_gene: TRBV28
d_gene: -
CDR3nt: TGTGCCAGCACCCTCACCGGGACATCGGGCTACGAGCAGTACTTC
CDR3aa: CASTLTGTSGYEQYF

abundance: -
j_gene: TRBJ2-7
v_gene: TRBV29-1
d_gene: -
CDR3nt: TGCAGCGCTCGTCAGGGGACCTCCTACGAGCAGTACTTC
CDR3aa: CSARQGTSYEQYF

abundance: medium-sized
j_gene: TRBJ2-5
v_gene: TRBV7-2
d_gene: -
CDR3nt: TGTGCCAGCAGCCCCCCAGCGCCCAGGGCCGGGTTAGAGACCCAGTACTTC
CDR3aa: CASSPPAPRAGLETQYF

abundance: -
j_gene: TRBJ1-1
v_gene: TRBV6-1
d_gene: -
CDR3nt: TGTGCCAGCAGTGGGGGACATCCTCAATGGGCTTTCTTT
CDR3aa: CASSGGHPQWAFF

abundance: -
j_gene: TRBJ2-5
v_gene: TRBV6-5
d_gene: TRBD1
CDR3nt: TGTGCCAGCAGTTACGGTCAGGGGGCAAAGACCCAGTACTTC
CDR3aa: CASSYGQGAKTQYF

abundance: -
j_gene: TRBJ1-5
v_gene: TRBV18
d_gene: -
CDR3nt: TGTGCCAGCTCACTGAAAGCGGTAGGCAGCAATCAGCCCCAGCATTTT
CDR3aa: CASSLKAVGSNQPQHF

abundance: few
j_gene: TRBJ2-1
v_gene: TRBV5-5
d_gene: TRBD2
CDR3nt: TGTGCCAGCAGCCCTAGCGGGAGGGGATACAATGAGCAGTTCTTC
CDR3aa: CASSPSGRGYNEQFF

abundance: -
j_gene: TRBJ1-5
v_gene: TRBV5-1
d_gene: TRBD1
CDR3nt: TGCGCCAGCAGCGTGACAGGGGAGCGGGGACAGCCCCAGCATTTT
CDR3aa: CASSVTGERGQPQHF

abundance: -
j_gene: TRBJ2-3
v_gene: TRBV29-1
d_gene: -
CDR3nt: TGCAGCGCCCGGTGGGGGGGCGGCACAGATACGCAGTATTTT
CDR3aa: CSARWGGGTDTQYF

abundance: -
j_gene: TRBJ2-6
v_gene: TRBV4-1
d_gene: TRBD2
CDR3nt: TGCGCCAGCAGCCAAGAGGGTAGCGGGGTCTCTGGGGCCAACGTCCTGACTTTC
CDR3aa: CASSQEGSGVSGANVLTF

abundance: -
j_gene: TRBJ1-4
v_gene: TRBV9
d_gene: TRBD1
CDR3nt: TGTGCCAGCAGCGTCAGTCCCGGGACAGGGGATAGGGATGAAAAACTGTTTTTT
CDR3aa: CASSVSPGTGDRDEKLFF

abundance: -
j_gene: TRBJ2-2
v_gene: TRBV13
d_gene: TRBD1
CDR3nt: TGTGCCAGCAGCTTGGGACAGGGGTTAACCGGGGAGCTGTTTTTT
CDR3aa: CASSLGQGLTGELFF

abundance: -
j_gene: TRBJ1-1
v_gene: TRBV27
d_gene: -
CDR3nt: TGTGCCAGCAGCCAGGGCCCTCACTCGAAGGCTTTCTTT
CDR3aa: CASSQGPHSKAFF

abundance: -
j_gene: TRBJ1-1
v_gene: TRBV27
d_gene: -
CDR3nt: TGTGCCAGCAGTTTCCTCGGGGGAAGCGAAGCTTTCTTT
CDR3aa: CASSFLGGSEAFF

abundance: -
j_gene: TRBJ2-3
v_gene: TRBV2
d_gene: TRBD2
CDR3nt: TGTGCCAGCAGTGAAGGGGGACTAGCGGGGACAGATACGCAGTATTTT
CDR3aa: CASSEGGLAGTDTQYF

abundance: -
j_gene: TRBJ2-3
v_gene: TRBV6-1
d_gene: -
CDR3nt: TGTGCCAGCAGTGACTCGGAGACAGATACGCAGTATTTT
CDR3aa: CASSDSETDTQYF

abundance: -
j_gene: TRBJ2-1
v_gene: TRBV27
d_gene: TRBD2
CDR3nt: TGTGCCAGCAGCTTCACTAGCGGGGCCTACAATGAGCAGTTCTTC
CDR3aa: CASSFTSGAYNEQFF

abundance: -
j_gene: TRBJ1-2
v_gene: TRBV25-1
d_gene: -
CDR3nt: TGTGCCAGCAGTGAACAGGCGGCGAGTGGCTACACCTTC
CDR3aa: CASSEQAASGYTF